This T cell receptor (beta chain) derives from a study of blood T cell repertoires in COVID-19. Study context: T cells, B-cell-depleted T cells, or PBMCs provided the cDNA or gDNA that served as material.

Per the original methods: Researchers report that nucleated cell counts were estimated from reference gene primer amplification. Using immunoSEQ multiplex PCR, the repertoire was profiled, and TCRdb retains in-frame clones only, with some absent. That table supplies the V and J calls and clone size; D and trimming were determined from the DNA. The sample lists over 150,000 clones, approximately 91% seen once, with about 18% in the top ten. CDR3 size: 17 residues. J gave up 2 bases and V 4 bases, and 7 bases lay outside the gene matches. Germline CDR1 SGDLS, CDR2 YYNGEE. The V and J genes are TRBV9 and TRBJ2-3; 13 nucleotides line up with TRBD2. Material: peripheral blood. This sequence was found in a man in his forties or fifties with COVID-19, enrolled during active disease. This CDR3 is CASSFGTSGNPTDTQYF. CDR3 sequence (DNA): TGTGCCAGCAGCTTCGGGACTAGCGGGAACCCCACAGATACGCAGTATTTT.